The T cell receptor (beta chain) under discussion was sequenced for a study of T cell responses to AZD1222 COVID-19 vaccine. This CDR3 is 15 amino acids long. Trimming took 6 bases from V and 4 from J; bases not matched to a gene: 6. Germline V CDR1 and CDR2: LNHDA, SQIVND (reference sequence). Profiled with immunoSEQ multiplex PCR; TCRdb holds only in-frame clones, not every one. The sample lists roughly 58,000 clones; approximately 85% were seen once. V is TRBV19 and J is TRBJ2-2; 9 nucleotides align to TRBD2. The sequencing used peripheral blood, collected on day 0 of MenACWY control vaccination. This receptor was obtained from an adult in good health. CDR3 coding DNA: TGTGCCAGTAGCCCGACTAGCGGAATCACCGGGGAGCTGTTTTTT. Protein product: CASSPTSGITGELFF.